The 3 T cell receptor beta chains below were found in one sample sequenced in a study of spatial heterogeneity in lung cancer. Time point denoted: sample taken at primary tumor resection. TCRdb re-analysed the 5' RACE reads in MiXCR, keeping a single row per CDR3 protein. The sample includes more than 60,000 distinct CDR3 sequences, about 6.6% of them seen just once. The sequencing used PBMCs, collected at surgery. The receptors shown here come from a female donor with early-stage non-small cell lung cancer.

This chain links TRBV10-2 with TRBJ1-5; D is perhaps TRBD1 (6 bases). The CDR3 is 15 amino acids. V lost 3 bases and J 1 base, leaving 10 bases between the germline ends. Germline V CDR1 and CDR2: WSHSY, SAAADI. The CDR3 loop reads CASSDGGGSNQPQHF. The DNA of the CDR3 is TGCGCCAGCAGTGATGGAGGGGGGAGCAATCAGCCCCAGCATTTT.

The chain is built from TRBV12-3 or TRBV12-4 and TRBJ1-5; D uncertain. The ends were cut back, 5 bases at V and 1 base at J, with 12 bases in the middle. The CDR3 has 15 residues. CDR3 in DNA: TGTGCCAGCAGTCCCTTGGGTCAGAGCAATCAGCCCCAGCATTTT. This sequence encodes CASSPLGQSNQPQHF.

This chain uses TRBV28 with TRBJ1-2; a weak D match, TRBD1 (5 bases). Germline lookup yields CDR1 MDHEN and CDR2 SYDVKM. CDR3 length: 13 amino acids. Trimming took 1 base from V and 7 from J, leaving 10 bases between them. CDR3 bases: TGTGCCAGCAGTTTATTGACAGAACTTGGCTACACCTTC. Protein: CASSLLTELGYTF.